This TCR beta chain was recorded in a study of CDR3 diversity in severe acne. Germline V gene lookup returns CDR1 SGHRS and CDR2 YFSETQ. The CDR3 covers 15 residues. V dropped 3 bases and J dropped 0 bases, with 7 bases sitting between them. This clonotype has only a few counts. In TCRdb, the PCR reads were re-called with MiXCR into one record per CDR3 protein. This sample has approximately 77,000 distinct CDR3 sequences, with 45% to 50% found just once. V and J are TRBV5-1 and TRBJ2-6, with D tentatively TRBD2 (6 bases). The sample comprised blood. The receptor was derived from a male donor with severe acne vulgaris. CDR3 region: CASSWGVSGANVLTF. DNA of the CDR3: TGCGCCAGCAGCTGGGGGGTCTCTGGGGCCAACGTCCTGACTTTC.